This T cell receptor beta chain was captured by sequencing in a study of cytomegalovirus exposure and HLA in healthy donors. In regard to this clone: Its specificity is unknown. The junction differs from germline at one of its ends, possibly a read error.

Study results and limitations: In an earlier analysis, in some 540 donors, most V segments appeared productive either ~87% or ~30% of the time. 164 TCR beta chains were listed as cytomegalovirus-associated. An apparent linkage of common viral pathogens to several of the most significant clusters emerged in a later analysis. In vitro confirmation showed a few CMV-associated chains to be CMV antigen specific.

It was with 60 Vbeta and 13 Jbeta primers that the PCR ran. TCRdb keeps only in-frame clones here, not all; method: immunoSEQ multiplex PCR. The table has about 200,000 clones, around 83% seen once; the top ten hold roughly 1.3%. Sequencing input: PBMCs. This TCR came from a girl aged 10 to 17 in good health and CMV-seronegative.

CDR3 protein: CSSNSPERAEDYGYTF. CDR3 bases: TGTTCCAGCAACTCCCCAGAGCGGGCCGAGGACTATGGCTACACCTTC. The chain uses TRBV7-9 and TRBJ1-2; D remains unclear. CDR1 and CDR2 from the germline V gene are SEHNR and FQNEAQ (reference sequence). This CDR3 contains 16 residues. The full variable domain, in which reference TRBV7-9 and TRBJ1-2 provide the parts outside the CDR3, is DTGVSQNPRHKITKRGQNVTFRCDPISEHNRLYWYRQTLGQGPEFLTYFQNEAQLEKSRLLSDRFSAERPKGSFSTLEIQRTEQGDSAMYLCSSNSPERAEDYGYTFGSGTRLTVV.